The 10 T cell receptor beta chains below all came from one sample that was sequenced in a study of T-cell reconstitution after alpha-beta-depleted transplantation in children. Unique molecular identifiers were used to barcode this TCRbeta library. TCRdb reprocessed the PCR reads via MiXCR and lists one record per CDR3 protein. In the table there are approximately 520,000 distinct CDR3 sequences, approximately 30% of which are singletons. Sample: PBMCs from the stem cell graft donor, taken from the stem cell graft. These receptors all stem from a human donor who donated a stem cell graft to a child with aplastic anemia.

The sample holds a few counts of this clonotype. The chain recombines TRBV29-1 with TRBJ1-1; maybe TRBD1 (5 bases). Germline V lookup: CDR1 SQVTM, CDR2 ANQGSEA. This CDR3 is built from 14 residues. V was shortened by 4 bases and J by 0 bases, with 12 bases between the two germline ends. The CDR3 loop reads CSVVRGSMNTEAFF. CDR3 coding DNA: TGCAGCGTTGTACGGGGCTCCATGAACACTGAAGCTTTCTTT.

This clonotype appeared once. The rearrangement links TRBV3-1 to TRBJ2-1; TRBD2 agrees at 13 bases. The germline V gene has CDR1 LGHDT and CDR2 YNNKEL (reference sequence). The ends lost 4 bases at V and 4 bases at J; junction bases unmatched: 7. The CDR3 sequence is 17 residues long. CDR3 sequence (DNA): TGTGCCAGCAGCCCCGGGACTAGCGGGGACTTATACAATGAGCAGTTCTTC. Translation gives CASSPGTSGDLYNEQFF.

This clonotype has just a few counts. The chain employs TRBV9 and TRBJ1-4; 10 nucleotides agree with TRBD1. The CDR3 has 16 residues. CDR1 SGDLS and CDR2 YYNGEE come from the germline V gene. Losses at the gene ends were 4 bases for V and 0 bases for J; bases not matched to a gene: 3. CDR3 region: CASSIGQGATNEKLFF. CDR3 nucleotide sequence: TGTGCCAGCAGCATCGGACAGGGGGCAACTAATGAAAAACTGTTTTTT.

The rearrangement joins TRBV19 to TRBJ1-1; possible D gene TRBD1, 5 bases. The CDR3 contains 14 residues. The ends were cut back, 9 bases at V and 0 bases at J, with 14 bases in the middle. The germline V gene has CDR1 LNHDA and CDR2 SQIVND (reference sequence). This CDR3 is CASRGEGMNTEAFF. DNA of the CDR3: TGTGCCAGCCGAGGGGAGGGTATGAACACTGAAGCTTTCTTT.

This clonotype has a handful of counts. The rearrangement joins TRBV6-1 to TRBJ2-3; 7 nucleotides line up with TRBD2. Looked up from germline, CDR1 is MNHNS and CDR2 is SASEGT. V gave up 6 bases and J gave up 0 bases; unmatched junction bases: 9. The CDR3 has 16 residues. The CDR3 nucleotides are TGTGCCAGCAGCCCGCCGGGACTAAAAAGCACAGATACGCAGTATTTT. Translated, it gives CASSPPGLKSTDTQYF.

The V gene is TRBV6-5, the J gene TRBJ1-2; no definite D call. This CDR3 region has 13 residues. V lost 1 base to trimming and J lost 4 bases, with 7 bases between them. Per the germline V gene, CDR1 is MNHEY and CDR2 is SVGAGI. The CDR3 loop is CASSYLGIYGYTF. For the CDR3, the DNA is TGTGCCAGCAGTTACTTAGGGATCTATGGCTACACCTTC.

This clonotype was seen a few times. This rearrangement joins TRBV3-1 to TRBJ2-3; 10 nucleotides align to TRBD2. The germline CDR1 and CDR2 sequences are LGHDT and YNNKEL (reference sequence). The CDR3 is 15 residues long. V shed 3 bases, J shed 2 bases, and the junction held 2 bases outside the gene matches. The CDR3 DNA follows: TGTGCCAGCAGCCAGACTAGCGGGCCCACAGATACGCAGTATTTT. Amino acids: CASSQTSGPTDTQYF.

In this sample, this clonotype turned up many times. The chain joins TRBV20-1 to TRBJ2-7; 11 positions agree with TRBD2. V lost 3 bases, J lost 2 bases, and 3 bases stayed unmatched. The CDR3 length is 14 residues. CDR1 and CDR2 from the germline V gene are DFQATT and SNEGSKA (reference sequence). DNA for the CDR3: TGCAGTGCTAGGGTGGGACTAGCGGCCTACGAGCAGTACTTC. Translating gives CSARVGLAAYEQYF.

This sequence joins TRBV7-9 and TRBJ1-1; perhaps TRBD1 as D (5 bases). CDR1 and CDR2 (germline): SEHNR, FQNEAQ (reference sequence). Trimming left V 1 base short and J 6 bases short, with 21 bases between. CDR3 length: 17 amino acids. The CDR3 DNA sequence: TGTGCCAGCAGCTTAGGCGCAGGTCAGGGTAGAGGACCTGAAGCTTTCTTT. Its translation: CASSLGAGQGRGPEAFF. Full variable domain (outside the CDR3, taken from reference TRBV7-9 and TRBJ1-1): DTGVSQNPRHKITKRGQNVTFRCDPISEHNRLYWYRQTLGQGPEFLTYFQNEAQLEKSRLLSDRFSAERPKGSFSTLEIQRTEQGDSAMYLCASSLGAGQGRGPEAFFGQGTRLTVV.

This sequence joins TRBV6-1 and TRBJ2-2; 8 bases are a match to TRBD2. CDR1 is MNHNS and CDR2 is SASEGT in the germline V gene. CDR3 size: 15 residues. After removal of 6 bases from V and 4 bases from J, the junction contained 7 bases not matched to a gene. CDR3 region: CASRPSGSATGELFF. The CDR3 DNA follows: TGTGCCAGCAGACCAAGCGGGAGTGCCACCGGGGAGCTGTTTTTT.